Below, 14 T cell receptor beta chains from the same sample are listed, as sequenced in a study of blood T cell repertoires in COVID-19. TCRdb keeps only in-frame clones here, not all; method: immunoSEQ multiplex PCR. The sample consists of some 68,000 clones, roughly nine tenths of them appearing once. The sequenced sample consisted of peripheral blood. These receptors were obtained from a middle-aged man with acute or convalescent COVID-19.

The V gene is TRBV15, the J gene TRBJ2-1, with 7 bases matching TRBD2. The V gene end was trimmed by 4 bases and the J gene end by 0 bases; junction bases not matched to a gene: 9. This CDR3 is 17 amino acids long. Germline CDR1 and CDR2: LNHNV and YYDKDF (reference sequence). The CDR3 coding sequence is TGTGCCACCAGCAAAGCCGGGACTACCCACTCCTACAATGAGCAGTTCTTC. Its translation is CATSKAGTTHSYNEQFF. The whole variable domain, filled in from reference TRBV15 and TRBJ2-1, reads DAMVIQNPRYQVTQFGKPVTLSCSQTLNHNVMYWYQQKSSQAPKLLFHYYDKDFNNEADTPDNFQSRRPNTSFCFLDIRSPGLGDTAMYLCATSKAGTTHSYNEQFFGPGTRLTVL.

V and J are TRBV6-5 and TRBJ2-3; TRBD1 matches at 8 bases. In germline, CDR1 is MNHEY, CDR2 SVGAGI. With 7 bases clipped from V and 5 bases from J, the junction kept 8 bases outside the gene matches. The CDR3 has 14 amino acids. CDR3 in DNA: TGTGCCAGCAATACAGGGGGTGGTATAGATACGCAGTATTTT. This codes for CASNTGGGIDTQYF.

This clone was counted once. V gene TRBV7-7 combines with J gene TRBJ2-5, with D tentatively TRBD2 (6 bases). This CDR3 spans 16 amino acids. CDR1 is SSHAT, CDR2 FNYEAQ, per germline (reference sequence). V lost 5 bases and J 3 bases, leaving 19 bases between the germline ends. The chain's CDR3 is CASSPGVAGAKETQYF. CDR3 DNA sequence: TGTGCCAGCAGCCCGGGGGTCGCCGGCGCGAAAGAGACCCAGTACTTC.

The chain has TRBV27 and TRBJ2-1; TRBD2 aligns across 10 bases. The CDR3 length is 17 residues. The germline V gene has CDR1 MNHEY and CDR2 SMNVEV (reference sequence). Trimming took 8 bases from V and 0 from J; bases not matched to a gene: 10. The CDR3 here is CASALGTSVYSYNEQFF. In nucleotides, the CDR3 is TGTGCCAGCGCCCTCGGGACTAGCGTTTACTCCTACAATGAGCAGTTCTTC.

This chain joins TRBV6-6 and TRBJ2-1; 9 bases agree with TRBD2. The CDR3 runs 14 residues. Germline assignment: CDR1 MNHNY and CDR2 SVGAGI (reference sequence). Germline trimming cut 2 bases from V and 8 bases from J; bases unmatched to any gene: 4. The DNA for the CDR3 is TGTGCCAGCAGTTACGGGACTAGCCTGCATGAGCAGTTCTTC. This translates into CASSYGTSLHEQFF.

The chain's CDR3 is CASSPRNLGSGRARETQYF. The CDR3 DNA sequence: TGTGCCAGCAGCCCACGCAACCTGGGTAGCGGGAGGGCCAGAGAGACCCAGTACTTC. The chain joins TRBV7-8 to TRBJ2-5; 11 bases agree with TRBD2. Germline-derived CDR1 and CDR2 are SGHVS and FQNEAQ. Trimming took 5 bases from V and 4 from J; bases not matched to a gene: 18. This CDR3 contains 19 residues.

V is TRBV7-2 and J is TRBJ1-1; the D gene is possibly TRBD1 (6 bases). CDR3 length: 13 amino acids. Germline CDR1 is SGHTA and CDR2 is FQGNSA. V lost 5 bases to trimming and J lost 1 base, with 8 bases between them. CDR3 sequence (DNA): TGTGCCAGCAGCCTGGACAGGAACACTGAAGCTTTCTTT. It specifies CASSLDRNTEAFF.

This clone was seen only once. V gene TRBV19 combines with J gene TRBJ1-1; no definite D call. The V end lost 2 bases, the J end lost 6 bases, and 7 bases lay between the germline ends. The CDR3 covers 12 residues. Germline CDR1 reads LNHDA; CDR2 reads SQIVND (reference sequence). Here the CDR3 reads CASSISRAEAFF. DNA of the CDR3: TGTGCCAGTAGTATAAGCCGCGCTGAAGCTTTCTTT.

This clone has only one observation. This rearrangement joins TRBV24-1 to TRBJ1-5; 9 bases line up with TRBD1. The CDR3 covers 16 residues. V lost 4 bases and J lost 1; bases outside the gene matches: 4. CDR1 KGHDR and CDR2 SFDVKD come from the germline V gene. The CDR3 DNA is TGTGCCACCAGTGACCCCGGGACAGGGAGCAATCAGCCCCAGCATTTT. It translates to CATSDPGTGSNQPQHF.

This chain joins TRBV9 and TRBJ1-2, with 7 bases lining up with TRBD1. Germline V gene lookup returns CDR1 SGDLS and CDR2 YYNGEE. V shed 2 bases and J 0 bases; nucleotides not matched to a gene: 4. CDR3 length: 15 residues. CDR3: CASSVGTAPNYGYTF. DNA for the CDR3: TGTGCCAGCAGCGTGGGGACAGCACCTAACTATGGCTACACCTTC.

This chain joins TRBV28 and TRBJ1-5; 12 bases line up with TRBD1. The trim removed 10 bases at V and 8 bases at J, leaving 3 bases unmatched. The CDR3 contains 12 residues. Per germline, CDR1 MDHEN and CDR2 SYDVKM. The CDR3 region has the DNA TGTGCCACCGGGACAGGGGGCAAGCCCCAGCATTTT. Translation gives CATGTGGKPQHF.

The chain has TRBV30 and TRBJ2-1; D is uncertain. Per germline, CDR1 GTSNPN and CDR2 SVGIG (reference sequence). Trimming cost V 1 base and J 4 bases, with 5 bases left between them. The CDR3 is made up of 12 amino acids. In nucleotides, the CDR3 is TGTGCCTGGAGTGCCGTGTACAATGAGCAGTTCTTC. This gives the protein CAWSAVYNEQFF.

This chain joins TRBV18 and TRBJ2-7, with 10 bases matching TRBD2. The CDR3 runs to 16 residues. Looked up from germline, CDR1 is KGHSH and CDR2 is LQKENI. V trimming: 5 bases; J trimming: 0 bases; junction bases outside the gene matches: 7. CDR3 amino acids: CASSGSSGSSSYEQYF. The CDR3 region has the DNA TGTGCCAGCTCAGGTTCTAGCGGGAGTTCCTCCTACGAGCAGTACTTC.

The gene calls are TRBV4-1 and TRBJ1-3, with D perhaps TRBD1 (5 bases). The V end was cut by 1 base, the J end by 2 bases, with 9 bases between. In germline, CDR1 is MGHRA, CDR2 YSYEKL. The CDR3 runs to 15 residues. CDR3 sequence: CASSQGTFPGNTIYF. In DNA, the CDR3 is TGCGCCAGCAGCCAAGGGACATTTCCTGGAAACACCATATATTTT.